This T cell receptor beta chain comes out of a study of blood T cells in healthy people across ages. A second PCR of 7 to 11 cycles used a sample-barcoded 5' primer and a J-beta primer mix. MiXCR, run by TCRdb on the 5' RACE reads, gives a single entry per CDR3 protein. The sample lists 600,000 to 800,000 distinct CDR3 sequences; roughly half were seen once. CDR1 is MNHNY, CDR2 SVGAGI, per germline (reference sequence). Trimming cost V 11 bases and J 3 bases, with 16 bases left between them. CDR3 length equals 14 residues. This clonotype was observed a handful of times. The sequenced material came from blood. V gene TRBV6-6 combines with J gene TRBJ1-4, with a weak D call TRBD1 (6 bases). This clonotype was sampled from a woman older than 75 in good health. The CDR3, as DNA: TGTGCCGCACGCCGGGGGGGCCCTAATGAAAAACTGTTTTTT. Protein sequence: CAARRGGPNEKLFF.